The next 20 T cell receptor beta chains were all read from a single sample in a study of OX40 agonist ivuxolimab in advanced cancers. Generated by immunoSEQ multiplex PCR, the TCRdb table keeps only in-frame clones and is missing some. The sample lists 44,000 or so clones; roughly 93% were seen once. Sample: CD4+ or CD8+ T cells sorted from blood, taken in a trial of the OX40 agonist ivuxolimab. The receptor set was obtained from an adult with an advanced solid tumor such as melanoma, head and neck, liver or kidney cancer.

This clone was picked up a small number of times. V is TRBV6-1 and J is TRBJ1-3; the D is unclear. V dropped 3 bases and J dropped 6 bases, with 6 bases sitting between them. The CDR3 extends over 12 amino acids. CDR1 and CDR2 (germline): MNHNS, SASEGT. The CDR3 DNA reads as TGTGCCAGCAGTGATCTGGTAAACACCATATATTTT. Translation: CASSDLVNTIYF.

The gene calls are TRBV27 and TRBJ2-7, with D tentatively TRBD2 (5 bases). The germline V gene encodes CDR1 MNHEY and CDR2 SMNVEV (reference sequence). Trimming cost V 5 bases and J 2 bases, with 10 bases left between them. The CDR3 runs 13 residues. The CDR3, as DNA: TGTGCCAGCAGTCCGGGAATAACCTACGAGCAGTACTTC. This sequence encodes CASSPGITYEQYF.

This chain connects TRBV19 to TRBJ1-1; 7 nucleotides align to TRBD1. V was clipped by 6 bases and J by 0 bases; unmatched bases: 4. This CDR3 is built from 14 residues. Per the germline V gene, CDR1 is LNHDA and CDR2 is SQIVND (reference sequence). CDR3 amino acids: CASSEGAMNTEAFF. The DNA of the CDR3 is TGTGCCAGTAGCGAGGGGGCGATGAACACTGAAGCTTTCTTT.

This rearrangement joins TRBV28 to TRBJ1-4, with D hard to call. CDR1 is MDHEN, CDR2 SYDVKM, per germline. The CDR3 sequence is 13 residues long. The V gene lost 4 bases and the J gene lost 6 bases, with 9 bases spanning the gap. Here the CDR3 reads CASSYGRDEKLFF. The CDR3, as DNA: TGTGCCAGCAGTTACGGGAGGGATGAAAAACTGTTTTTT.

In its sample, this clone was seen once. The rearrangement links TRBV10-3 to TRBJ2-1; D is tentatively TRBD1 or TRBD2 (5 bases each). Trimming stripped 4 bases from V and 7 bases from J, with 11 bases between. Germline loops: CDR1 ENHRY, CDR2 SYGVKD. The CDR3 extends over 13 amino acids. The CDR3 here is CAISGDGVNEQFF. Here the CDR3 DNA reads TGTGCCATCAGTGGGGACGGGGTTAATGAGCAGTTCTTC.

V is TRBV2 and J is TRBJ2-7; 7 bases line up with TRBD1. The CDR3 loop spans 13 amino acids. V lost 6 bases, J lost 5 bases, and 7 bases stayed unmatched. The V gene's germline CDR1 is SNHLY and CDR2 FYNNEI. In DNA, the CDR3 is TGTGCCAGCAGCGAAACCAGGGGGAACGAGCAGTACTTC. It codes for CASSETRGNEQYF.

The chain couples TRBV6-1 to TRBJ1-1; the D gene is possibly TRBD1 (5 bases). CDR1 is MNHNS and CDR2 is SASEGT in the germline V gene. Trimming removed 1 base from V and 1 base from J, with 13 bases in between. The CDR3 is 16 amino acids. The CDR3 DNA follows: TGTGCCAGCAGTGAAGACCGGTTGACAGAGAACACTGAAGCTTTCTTT. Amino acid sequence: CASSEDRLTENTEAFF.

This chain connects TRBV2 to TRBJ2-1; a weak D match, TRBD1 (5 bases). Germline V gene sequence: CDR1 SNHLY, CDR2 FYNNEI. The CDR3 sequence is 15 residues long. V was trimmed by 4 bases and J by 0 bases, leaving 10 bases between them. Written as DNA, the CDR3 is TGTGCCAGCAGTGGGGGCGTTAGCTCCTACAATGAGCAGTTCTTC. Its protein product is CASSGGVSSYNEQFF.

This clone was detected only once. V usage is TRBV7-9 and J usage is TRBJ2-7; D is perhaps TRBD1 (5 bases). V was pared by 1 base and J by 6 bases, with 16 bases between. The CDR3 covers 15 residues. The V gene's germline CDR1 is SEHNR and CDR2 FQNEAQ (reference sequence). CDR3 residues: CASSLGGGALTEQYF. In DNA form, the CDR3 reads TGTGCCAGCAGCTTAGGAGGTGGGGCGCTGACCGAGCAGTACTTC.

The chain combines TRBV6-4 with TRBJ2-2, with D unresolved. The germline gives CDR1 MRHNA, CDR2 SNTAGT. Deletions cut 7 bases from V and 7 bases from J, with 28 bases between. The CDR3 covers 18 residues. The CDR3 coding sequence is TGTGCCAGCAACCACGACTTTAGTAGGGCCGAGAGAGACGGGGAGCTGTTTTTT. It is translated as CASNHDFSRAERDGELFF.

The CDR3 is CASSRRQGYNEQFF. The DNA for the CDR3 is TGTGCCAGCAGTCGAAGACAGGGGTACAATGAGCAGTTCTTC. V is TRBV28 and J is TRBJ2-1; 8 bases line up with TRBD1. This CDR3 region has 14 residues. The germline CDR1 and CDR2 sequences are MDHEN and SYDVKM. V was pared by 5 bases and J by 4 bases, with 4 bases of the junction left unmatched.

This chain uses TRBV5-5 with TRBJ2-7; 8 bases agree with TRBD2. Germline V CDR1 and CDR2: SGHKS, YYEKEE (reference sequence). J gave up 6 bases and V 3 bases, and 11 bases lay outside the gene matches. This CDR3 contains 15 residues. The CDR3 nucleotides are TGTGCCAGCAGCTCACCGGGACTAGGGATCATCGAGCAGTACTTC. Encoded protein: CASSSPGLGIIEQYF.

The CDR3 sequence: CASSRDRGFSYEQYF. In DNA, the CDR3 is TGTGCCAGCAGCCGGGACAGGGGCTTTTCCTACGAGCAGTACTTC. This sequence joins TRBV6-6 and TRBJ2-7, with TRBD1 matching 10 bases. Germline assignment: CDR1 MNHNY and CDR2 SVGAGI (reference sequence). J gave up 1 base and V 6 bases, and 6 bases lay outside the gene matches. The CDR3 is 15 residues long.

The CDR3 region is CASSYSLAGVYEQYF. The CDR3 region has the DNA TGTGCCAGCAGTTACTCGCTAGCGGGAGTTTACGAGCAGTACTTC. The chain has TRBV6-6 and TRBJ2-7, with TRBD2 matching over 10 bases. The V gene's germline CDR1 is MNHNY and CDR2 SVGAGI (reference sequence). J gave up 4 bases and V 0 bases, and 3 bases lay outside the gene matches. The CDR3 is 15 amino acids.

The genes are TRBV7-9 and TRBJ2-7; TRBD1 matches at 11 bases. Germline loops: CDR1 SEHNR, CDR2 FQNEAQ (reference sequence). Trimming took 4 bases from V and 3 from J; bases not matched to a gene: 11. The CDR3 contains 17 residues. CDR3 bases: TGTGCCAGCAGCTCCTCGTTGGGGGGACAGGGGGACTACGAGCAGTACTTC. It specifies CASSSSLGGQGDYEQYF. Using reference TRBV7-9 and TRBJ2-7 for the parts outside the CDR3, the full variable domain is DTGVSQNPRHKITKRGQNVTFRCDPISEHNRLYWYRQTLGQGPEFLTYFQNEAQLEKSRLLSDRFSAERPKGSFSTLEIQRTEQGDSAMYLCASSSSLGGQGDYEQYFGPGTRLTVT.

This rearrangement joins TRBV6-5 to TRBJ2-1, with D unclear. The CDR3 sequence is 13 residues long. Trimming took 4 bases from V and 10 from J, leaving 14 bases between them. Germline CDR1 MNHEY, CDR2 SVGAGI. The CDR3 DNA follows: TGTGCCAGCAGTTCGCCCGGATCGAGGGAGCAGTTCTTC. Its protein product is CASSSPGSREQFF.

The V and J genes are TRBV28 and TRBJ2-7; no clear D gene. This CDR3 region has 14 residues. CDR1 is MDHEN and CDR2 is SYDVKM in the germline V gene. Trimming took 7 bases from V and 2 from J, leaving 15 bases between them. The CDR3: CASTAHTLTYEQYF. The CDR3 bases are TGTGCCAGCACGGCCCATACTTTAACCTACGAGCAGTACTTC.

The V and J genes are TRBV5-6 and TRBJ2-3; D ambiguous. The ends were cut back, 4 bases at V and 4 bases at J, with 13 bases in the middle. Germline V lookup: CDR1 SGHDT, CDR2 YYEEEE. The CDR3 extends over 14 amino acids. The CDR3 DNA sequence: TGTGCCAGCAGCCGAAGCCCCCGGGCAGATACGCAGTATTTT. It translates to CASSRSPRADTQYF.

The V and J genes are TRBV28 and TRBJ2-1; D remains unclear. CDR1 is MDHEN, CDR2 SYDVKM, per germline. Trimming left V 6 bases short and J 5 bases short, with 17 bases between. The CDR3 loop spans 15 amino acids. The CDR3 loop reads CASRSFWVQNNEQFF. The CDR3 DNA follows: TGTGCCAGCAGGTCGTTTTGGGTCCAGAACAATGAGCAGTTCTTC.

In DNA form, the CDR3 reads TGTGCCAGCAGTTTGACCGGGGGCACAGATACGCAGTATTTT. Translation gives CASSLTGGTDTQYF. This chain links TRBV27 with TRBJ2-3; D may be TRBD2 (5 bases). This CDR3 has 14 residues. V lost 3 bases and J 1 base, leaving 8 bases between the germline ends. Per germline, CDR1 MNHEY and CDR2 SMNVEV (reference sequence).